Here is one T cell receptor beta chain with its context. What it binds is unknown. The data originate from a study of T-cell memory formation after mild COVID-19. About the study: There were largely donor-specific TCR clusters.

Study-level results: Pre-infection memory carried some responding clones, suggesting that cross-reactive memory joined.

Via MiXCR, TCRdb re-called the 5' RACE reads, giving one row per CDR3 protein. The table has over 400,000 distinct CDR3 sequences, more than 20% seen once. From germline, CDR1 is GTSNPN and CDR2 SVGIG (reference sequence). The V gene lost 5 bases and the J gene lost 0 bases, with 14 bases spanning the gap. This CDR3 region has 15 residues. This receptor was obtained from an adult woman who had mild COVID-19 (a few samples of this study predate the infection). Cell type and time point are not known. The rearrangement uses TRBV30 and TRBJ1-3; weak D call: TRBD1 (6 bases). Material for sequencing was PBMCs or a T cell subset sorted from them (not recorded which). The CDR3 region has the DNA TGTGCCTGGGGGACATCTCCAAGCTCTGGAAACACCATATATTTT. Its protein is CAWGTSPSSGNTIYF.